This is a list of T cell receptor beta chains from one sample in a study of cytomegalovirus exposure and HLA in healthy donors. Data came from immunoSEQ multiplex PCR; TCRdb stores just in-frame clones and leaves some out. The data contain 70,000 to 95,000 clones, around 77% of them singletons. Source material: PBMCs. The receptors shown here come from a man aged 45-65 years in good health and CMV-seronegative. Each CDR3 is given with its conserved first and last residue. D genes are given only for firm matches. Not all rows give a size; the values are once, few, many and, for expanded clones, a class.

d_gene,v_gene,j_gene,abundance,CDR3nt,CDR3aa
-,TRBV19,TRBJ1-4,once,TGTGCCAGTAGTATCCAAAGGGGAGGAGAAAAACTGTTTTTT,CASSIQRGGEKLFF
-,TRBV7-9,TRBJ1-5,-,TGTTCCAGCAGCTTCGGGGGGGGCAATCAGCCCCAGCATTTT,CSSSFGGGNQPQHF
-,TRBV27,TRBJ2-7,-,TGTGCCAGCAGTTCGACAGACTCCTACGAGCAGTACTTC,CASSSTDSYEQYF
TRBD1,TRBV5-1,TRBJ1-6,-,TGCGCCAGCAGTCCATCCGGGACAGGGGTCAATTCACCCCCCCACTTT,CASSPSGTGVNSPPHF
-,TRBV13,TRBJ1-1,-,TGTGCCAGCAGCTCTTTACCCAGGGACACTGAAGCTTTCTTT,CASSSLPRDTEAFF
TRBD1,TRBV7-8,TRBJ1-1,-,TGTGCCAGCAGCTTAAGTACAGGGGGCACTGAAGCTTTCTTT,CASSLSTGGTEAFF
-,TRBV10-3,TRBJ2-7,-,TGTGCCAGCAGTTACACAGAGTACGAGCAGTACTTC,CASSYTEYEQYF
-,TRBV9,TRBJ1-2,-,TGTGCCAGCAGCCGGAGCGGGAGCGGGGGCTACACCTTC,CASSRSGSGGYTF
-,TRBV28,TRBJ2-5,-,TGTGCCAGCCTGGACTCCTGGGAAGGGACCCAGTACTTC,CASLDSWEGTQYF
TRBD1,TRBV6-1,TRBJ1-5,once,TGTGCCAGCAGTGACCCGAGGGGGCTAGGCCAGCCCCAGCATTTT,CASSDPRGLGQPQHF
TRBD1,TRBV5-8,TRBJ1-1,-,TGTGCCAGCAGTTCTTATATGTTCGGACAGGCGGTGAACACTGAAGCTTTCTTT,CASSSYMFGQAVNTEAFF
-,TRBV5-4,TRBJ2-5,-,TGTGCCAGCAGCTATCAGGGTTCCCAGTACTTC,CASSYQGSQYF
-,TRBV19,TRBJ2-1,-,TGTGCCAGTAGTCCGAGGGGGTACAATGAGCAGTTCTTC,CASSPRGYNEQFF
-,TRBV5-8,TRBJ2-5,-,TGTGCCAGCAGCTTGAGAACAGGGTATGCGACCCAGTACTTC,CASSLRTGYATQYF
TRBD1,TRBV5-1,TRBJ2-2,-,TGCGCCAGCAGCTTGGAGGGACAGAGCACCGGGGAGCTGTTTTTT,CASSLEGQSTGELFF
-,TRBV5-1,TRBJ2-2,-,TGCGCCAGCAGCGTCACAGAGACCGGGGAGCTGTTTTTT,CASSVTETGELFF
TRBD2,TRBV6-5,TRBJ2-3,-,TGTGCCAGTTCGACCGGGACTAGCGGGACTGATACGCAGTATTTT,CASSTGTSGTDTQYF
-,TRBV11-2,TRBJ2-2,once,TGTGCCAGCAGCTTAGAGGCTAGTGGTACCGGGGAGCTGTTTTTT,CASSLEASGTGELFF
-,TRBV19,TRBJ2-7,few,TGTGCCAGTACCAGGGCGGGGGCCGGACCCGGCGAGCAGTACTTC,CASTRAGAGPGEQYF
TRBD2,TRBV5-1,TRBJ2-3,-,TGCGCCAGCAGCTCTGGCGGCGGGGGGGCTGTAGCAGATACGCAGTATTTT,CASSSGGGGAVADTQYF
TRBD2,TRBV7-2,TRBJ2-1,-,TGTGCCAGCAGCTTAGACCTCAGCGGGGGGGCGTTCTTC,CASSLDLSGGAFF
TRBD1,TRBV10-3,TRBJ2-2,-,TGTGCCATCAGGAACAGGGGGGACACCGGGGAGCTGTTTTTT,CAIRNRGDTGELFF
-,TRBV29-1,TRBJ1-1,-,TGCAGCGTTCTAGTGGCGGTATCCACTGAAGCTTTCTTT,CSVLVAVSTEAFF
-,TRBV5-6,TRBJ2-7,-,TGTGCCAGCAGCTTGGCAGGGAATTCCTACGAGCAGTACTTC,CASSLAGNSYEQYF
-,TRBV19,TRBJ1-3,-,TGTGCCAGTAGATCCCCGCCACGGGCTGGAAACACCATATATTTT,CASRSPPRAGNTIYF
-,TRBV5-5,TRBJ2-3,-,TGTGCCAGCATGGACACCAGGGGAACAGATACGCAGTATTTT,CASMDTRGTDTQYF
-,TRBV6-8,TRBJ1-4,medium-sized,TGTGCCAGCAGTTCGAATGAAAAACTGTTTTTT,CASSSNEKLFF
-,TRBV5-6,TRBJ2-5,once,TGTGCCAGCAGCTTGGGAGGTCATAGGGAGACCCAGTACTTC,CASSLGGHRETQYF
-,TRBV5-8,TRBJ2-7,-,TGTGCCAGCAGCTTTAAGATGGCGCAGTACTTC,CASSFKMAQYF
TRBD1,TRBV6-4,TRBJ2-2,few,TGTGCCAGCGGACAGGACCGGAACACCGGGGAGCTGTTTTTT,CASGQDRNTGELFF
-,TRBV7-7,TRBJ1-3,-,TGTGCTAGCAGCCCGGGATTCGCGGCTGGAAACACCATATATTTT,CASSPGFAAGNTIYF
-,TRBV4-2,TRBJ1-2,-,TGTGCCAGCAGCCAAGCCGATCAGGGTTATGGCTACACCTTC,CASSQADQGYGYTF
-,TRBV6-1,TRBJ2-3,-,TGTGCCAGCACCAACGGGGGGCCGCAGTATTTT,CASTNGGPQYF
-,TRBV4-3,TRBJ1-1,-,TGCGCCAGCAGCCAAGATAGCAACAGGGACACTGAAGCTTTCTTT,CASSQDSNRDTEAFF
TRBD2,TRBV27,TRBJ2-1,-,TGTGCCAGCAGTGCCATAGCGGGGGCGTGGTTCTTC,CASSAIAGAWFF
TRBD1,TRBV18,TRBJ2-1,-,TGTGCCAGCTCACGGTCCGGGACAGGGGGCTACAATGAGCAGTTCTTC,CASSRSGTGGYNEQFF
-,TRBV6-5,TRBJ1-2,few,TGTGCCAGCAGTCCCCCGGGGGGATATGGCTACACCTTC,CASSPPGGYGYTF
-,TRBV28,TRBJ1-2,-,TGTGCCAGCACCTTAACTACACCCATCCCGGGCTACACCTTC,CASTLTTPIPGYTF
-,TRBV27,TRBJ1-4,-,TGTGCCAGCAGGATAAATCGCGGGGGAGAACTGTTTTTT,CASRINRGGELFF
-,TRBV30,TRBJ1-3,-,TGTGCCTGGAGCCAACAGGGAAACACCATATATTTT,CAWSQQGNTIYF
TRBD2,TRBV4-1,TRBJ2-7,few,TGCGCCAGCAGCCAACCAGGGACTAGCGTGTCCTACGAGCAGTACTTC,CASSQPGTSVSYEQYF
-,TRBV6-5,TRBJ1-5,few,TGTGCCAGCAGTAGAGACAGCCCCAACTCGCCCCAGCATTTT,CASSRDSPNSPQHF
-,TRBV19,TRBJ2-2,-,TGTGCCAGTAGTTCCGCTAACCGCCCCGGGGAGCTGTTTTTT,CASSSANRPGELFF
TRBD1,TRBV7-9,TRBJ2-7,-,TGTGCCAGCACCGGGGACAGGGTAACCTACGAGCAGTACTTC,CASTGDRVTYEQYF
TRBD1,TRBV5-1,TRBJ1-4,-,TGCGCCAGCAGCTTCGACAGGGGTTGGGAAGAAAAACTGTTTTTT,CASSFDRGWEEKLFF
TRBD1,TRBV30,TRBJ1-2,-,TGTGCCTGGAGTCCAGACAGGGGACCCGGCTACACCTTC,CAWSPDRGPGYTF
TRBD2,TRBV5-1,TRBJ2-3,-,TGCGCCAGCAGCCCGCCGACTAGCGGGGGCTACACAGATACGCAGTATTTT,CASSPPTSGGYTDTQYF
TRBD2,TRBV5-4,TRBJ2-2,-,TGTGCCAGCAGCTGGAATAGCGGGGGGGCGAACACCGGGGAGCTGTTTTTT,CASSWNSGGANTGELFF
-,TRBV7-9,TRBJ1-6,-,TGTTCCAGCAGCTTGGGCCGTTCTCCCCTCCACTTT,CSSSLGRSPLHF
-,TRBV6-4,TRBJ2-7,-,TGTGCCAGCAGTGCAGATGGGCGTTCCGAGCAGTACTTC,CASSADGRSEQYF
-,TRBV9,TRBJ2-7,-,TGTGCCAGCAGCGCCTTTGGGGGGGGCCCCTCCTACGAGCAGTACTTC,CASSAFGGGPSYEQYF
TRBD2,TRBV2,TRBJ2-2,-,TGTGCCAGCACTTGGGGGCTAGCGGGGCCCACCGGGGAGCTGTTTTTT,CASTWGLAGPTGELFF